This TCR beta chain was recovered during a study of CD4 T cells in relation to SARS-CoV-2 and coronaviruses. Study summary: TCR beta CDR3s were sequenced after approximately ten-day antigen culture of PBMCs. Convalescent patients were 8 or 9 males and 4 females; two were Hispanic. Whole-study findings and limits: Around 60% of donors had memory CD4+ clonotypes crossrecognizing SARS-CoV-2 and common cold coronavirus spike.

Sorted naive or memory CD4+ cells met CEF peptides for around eleven days. Trimming took off 4 bases at V and 7 bases at J, with 18 bases between the two ends. CDR3 length equals 15 residues. To note about this clone: The antigen remains unidentified.

Assay: immunoSEQ multiplex PCR; the TCRdb copy retains only in-frame clones and omits some. The repertoire holds 35,000 to 40,000 clones, with 82% as singletons. V is TRBV5-7 and J is TRBJ2-1; possible D gene TRBD1, 6 bases. TRBV5-7 falls under the ORF class, with uncertain function. The source is an adult with COVID-19. Sequencing input: naive CD4+ T cells from PBMCs, cultured in vitro. Subset meaning: naive CD4+ T cells isolated by negative enrichment. The CDR3 sequence: CASSLIDRFRNEQFF. Written as DNA, the CDR3 is TGTGCCAGCAGCCTTATTGACAGGTTCAGGAATGAGCAGTTCTTC.